Each of the 10 T cell receptor beta chains below was sequenced from the same sample in a study of monozygotic twins with cystic fibrosis. Some clones are missing from TCRdb's copy, which holds only in-frame ones; the method was immunoSEQ multiplex PCR. The table includes approximately 13,000 clones, roughly 93% detected once. Material: blood. These receptors came from a girl between 2 and 10 years old with cystic fibrosis.

The CDR3 is CASSSGTGYTNYGYTF. CDR3 DNA: TGCGCCAGCAGCTCCGGGACAGGCTATACTAACTATGGCTACACCTTC. The chain uses TRBV5-1 and TRBJ1-2; 8 nucleotides line up with TRBD1. Trimming at V came to 3 bases and at J to 0 bases, leaving 7 bases not matched to a gene. CDR1 is SGHRS and CDR2 is YFSETQ in the germline V gene. The CDR3 loop spans 16 amino acids. Variable domain in full (rest from reference TRBV5-1 and TRBJ1-2): KAGVTQTPRYLIKTRGQQVTLSCSPISGHRSVSWYQQTPGQGLQFLFEYFSETQRNKGNFPGRFSGRQFSNSRSEMNVSTLELGDSALYLCASSSGTGYTNYGYTFGSGTRLTVV.

The CDR3 sequence is CASRLIAMGTGELFF. The CDR3 nucleotides read TGTGCCAGCAGACTGATAGCGATGGGCACCGGGGAGCTGTTTTTT. This sequence joins TRBV4-2 and TRBJ2-2; a weak D match, TRBD2 (5 bases). The germline V gene has CDR1 LGHNA and CDR2 YNFKEQ. The CDR3 sequence is 15 residues long. V dropped 6 bases and J dropped 4 bases, with 15 bases sitting between them.

The rearrangement uses TRBV9 and TRBJ2-3; 7 positions match TRBD1. J lost 0 bases, V lost 4 bases, and 8 bases had no gene match. The CDR3 covers 16 residues. Germline V gives CDR1 SGDLS, CDR2 YYNGEE. The DNA for the CDR3 is TGTGCCAGCAGCTCGCAACAGGGGCCTAGCACAGATACGCAGTATTTT. This encodes CASSSQQGPSTDTQYF. Full variable domain (outside the CDR3, taken from reference TRBV9 and TRBJ2-3): DSGVTQTPKHLITATGQRVTLRCSPRSGDLSVYWYQQSLDQGLQFLIQYYNGEERAKGNILERFSAQQFPDLHSELNLSSLELGDSALYFCASSSQQGPSTDTQYFGPGTRLTVL.

The chain links TRBV2 to TRBJ2-7; TRBD2 aligns across 8 bases. V lost 4 bases to trimming and J lost 5 bases; unmatched junction nucleotides: 7. This CDR3 has 14 amino acids. In germline, CDR1 is SNHLY, CDR2 FYNNEI. CDR3 coding DNA: TGTGCCAGCAGTGTACGGGAGGGCGGCGACGAGCAGTACTTC. It encodes CASSVREGGDEQYF. Complete variable domain (other parts from reference TRBV2 and TRBJ2-7): EPEVTQTPSHQVTQMGQEVILRCVPISNHLYFYWYRQILGQKVEFLVSFYNNEISEKSEIFDDQFSVERPDGSNFTLKIRSTKLEDSAMYFCASSVREGGDEQYFGPGTRLTVT.

This chain links TRBV29-1 with TRBJ2-7, with D maybe TRBD2 (7 bases). CDR1 and CDR2 (germline): SQVTM, ANQGSEA. Trimming took 5 bases from V and 4 from J, leaving 18 bases between them. The CDR3 has 14 residues. The CDR3 bases are TGCAGCGTTCTCTTGGGGGGGGCCTATTACGAGCAGTACTTC. It encodes CSVLLGGAYYEQYF.

This rearrangement joins TRBV30 to TRBJ1-3; 11 bases fit TRBD1. V gave up 7 bases and J gave up 1 base; unmatched junction bases: 9. The CDR3 length is 16 residues. The V gene's germline CDR1 is GTSNPN and CDR2 SVGIG (reference sequence). CDR3 protein: CASAGTGGRSGNTIYF. CDR3 DNA sequence: TGTGCCTCGGCCGGGACAGGGGGACGTTCTGGAAACACCATATATTTT.

This chain connects TRBV2 to TRBJ2-1; tentatively, D is TRBD1 (6 bases). Trimming shortened V by 6 bases and J by 8 bases, and 17 bases separated the two germline ends. The CDR3 sequence is 14 residues long. Germline loops: CDR1 SNHLY, CDR2 FYNNEI. The CDR3 here is CASSPEGESHEQFF. The CDR3 DNA follows: TGTGCCAGCAGCCCCGAGGGGGAGTCCCATGAGCAGTTCTTC.

This rearrangement joins TRBV4-3 to TRBJ2-2; D is unclear. This CDR3 is 13 amino acids long. Trimming stripped 4 bases from V and 6 bases from J, with 9 bases between. CDR1 and CDR2 from the germline V gene are LGHNA and YSLEER. In DNA form, the CDR3 reads TGCGCCAGCAGCCGCAAGGGCGCCGGGGAGCTGTTTTTT. Translated, it gives CASSRKGAGELFF.

J is TRBJ2-2 and V is TRBV4-1; 9 bases are a match to TRBD2. V was clipped by 5 bases and J by 6 bases; unmatched bases: 7. This CDR3 is built from 15 residues. Germline V gives CDR1 MGHRA, CDR2 YSYEKL. The CDR3 bases are TGCGCCAGCAGCTTGAGCGGGAGGACCGCCGGGGAGCTGTTTTTT. The encoded protein is CASSLSGRTAGELFF.

J is TRBJ2-5 and V is TRBV5-4, with D hard to call. CDR1 SGHNT and CDR2 YYREEE come from the germline V gene (reference sequence). V lost 4 bases and J 2 bases, leaving 12 bases between the germline ends. This CDR3 has 14 residues. CDR3 in amino acids: CASSGPLRQETQYF. DNA for the CDR3: TGTGCCAGCAGCGGCCCACTCAGGCAAGAGACCCAGTACTTC.